This T cell receptor (beta chain) was retrieved from a study of T cell responses to AZD1222 COVID-19 vaccine. For this clone: Its antigen is unknown.

The data were produced by immunoSEQ multiplex PCR, yet TCRdb's version contains in-frame clones alone and is incomplete. The sample yields 100,000 or so clones, less than 95% seen once. General observations from the study: Baseline seropositives among AZD1222 recipients totaled only five to seven. Spike-specific TCR breadth rose after two AZD1222 doses, and depth rose as well.

The source was peripheral blood, collected on day 0 of AZD1222 vaccination. This receptor was obtained from an adult in good health.

CDR3 nucleotides: TGTGCCATCAGTGACTCTCGACAGTTTAACTATGGCTACACCTTC. Its translation: CAISDSRQFNYGYTF. The V gene is TRBV10-3, the J gene TRBJ1-2; perhaps TRBD1 as D (5 bases). Germline V lookup: CDR1 ENHRY, CDR2 SYGVKD. The CDR3 length is 15 residues. V was shortened by 3 bases and J by 1 base, with 12 bases between the two germline ends.